This TCR beta chain was observed in a study of cytomegalovirus exposure and HLA in healthy donors. V lost 6 bases, J lost 7 bases, and 15 bases lay in between. The CDR3 has 13 amino acids. CDR1 MNHNY and CDR2 SVGAGI come from the germline V gene (reference sequence). Vbeta (60) and Jbeta (13) primers were used in the PCR. Sequenced by immunoSEQ multiplex PCR; TCRdb stores in-frame clones only, minus some. The data show some 120,000 clones, around 75% seen once. The sequenced sample was PBMCs. This clonotype was sampled from a woman in her late teens or twenties in good health and CMV-seronegative. The chain couples TRBV6-6 to TRBJ1-2; TRBD1 is a possible D gene (6 bases). The CDR3 loop is CASRSAGVGGYTF. The CDR3 DNA is TGTGCCAGCAGGTCCGCAGGGGTCGGTGGCTACACCTTC.